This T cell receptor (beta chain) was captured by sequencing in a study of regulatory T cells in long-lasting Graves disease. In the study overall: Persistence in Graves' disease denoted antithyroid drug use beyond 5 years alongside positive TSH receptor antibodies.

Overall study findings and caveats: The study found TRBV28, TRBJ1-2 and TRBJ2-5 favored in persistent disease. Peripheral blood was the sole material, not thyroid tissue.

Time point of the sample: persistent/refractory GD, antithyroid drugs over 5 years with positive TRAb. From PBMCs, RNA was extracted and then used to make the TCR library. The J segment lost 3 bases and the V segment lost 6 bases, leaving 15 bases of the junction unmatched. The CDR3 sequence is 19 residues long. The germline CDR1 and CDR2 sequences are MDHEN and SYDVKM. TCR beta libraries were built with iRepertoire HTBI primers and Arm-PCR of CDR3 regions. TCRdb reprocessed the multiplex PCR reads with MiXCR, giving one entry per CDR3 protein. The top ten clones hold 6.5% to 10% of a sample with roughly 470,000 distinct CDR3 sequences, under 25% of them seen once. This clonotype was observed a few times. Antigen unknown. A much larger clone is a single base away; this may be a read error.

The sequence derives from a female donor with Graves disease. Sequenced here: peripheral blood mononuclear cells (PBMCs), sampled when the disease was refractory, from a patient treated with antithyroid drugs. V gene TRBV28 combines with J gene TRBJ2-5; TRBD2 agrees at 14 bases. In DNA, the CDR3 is TGTGCCAGCAGGAACCACCCCGGGACTAGCGGGAGAGAAGAAGAGACCCAGTACTTC. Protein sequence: CASRNHPGTSGREEETQYF. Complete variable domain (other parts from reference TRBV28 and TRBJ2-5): DVKVTQSSRYLVKRTGEKVFLECVQDMDHENMFWYRQDPGLGLRLIYFSYDVKMKEKGDIPEGYSVSREKKERFSLILESASTNQTSMYLCASRNHPGTSGREEETQYFGPGTRLLVL.